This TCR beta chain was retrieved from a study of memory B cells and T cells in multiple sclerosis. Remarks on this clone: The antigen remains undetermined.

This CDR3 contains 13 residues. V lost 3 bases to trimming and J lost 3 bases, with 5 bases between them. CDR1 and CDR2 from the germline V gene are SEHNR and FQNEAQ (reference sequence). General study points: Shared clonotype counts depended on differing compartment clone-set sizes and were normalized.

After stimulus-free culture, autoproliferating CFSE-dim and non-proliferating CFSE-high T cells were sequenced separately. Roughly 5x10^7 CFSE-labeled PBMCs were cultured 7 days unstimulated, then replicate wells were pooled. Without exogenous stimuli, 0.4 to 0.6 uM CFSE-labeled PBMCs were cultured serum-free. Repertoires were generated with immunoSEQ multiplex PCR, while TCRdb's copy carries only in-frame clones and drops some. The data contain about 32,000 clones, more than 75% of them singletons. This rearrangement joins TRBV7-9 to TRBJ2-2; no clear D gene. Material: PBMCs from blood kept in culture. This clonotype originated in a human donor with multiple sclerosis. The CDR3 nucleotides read TGTGCCAGCAGCTTCCGGGACACCGGGGAGCTGTTTTTT. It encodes CASSFRDTGELFF.